Listed here are 3 T cell receptor beta chains from one sample, sequenced in a study of cytomegalovirus exposure and HLA in healthy donors. 60 Vbeta and 13 Jbeta primers were used in PCR. Repertoires were generated with immunoSEQ multiplex PCR, while TCRdb's copy carries only in-frame clones and drops some. The sample lists approximately 64,000 clones; around four fifths were seen once. Sequencing used PBMCs. All receptors come from a male donor in good health and CMV-seropositive.

The chain links TRBV2 to TRBJ1-1; perhaps TRBD1 as D (5 bases). CDR3 length: 14 amino acids. Germline V lookup: CDR1 SNHLY, CDR2 FYNNEI. V gave up 2 bases and J gave up 4 bases, with 11 bases separating them. The CDR3 spells CASSETSRGTEAFF. The CDR3 region has the DNA TGTGCCAGCAGTGAAACCTCAAGGGGCACTGAAGCTTTCTTT.

In the case of this clone: Other DNA sequences in the sample encode the same CDR3. This chain links TRBV7-9 with TRBJ1-4; tentative D call: TRBD1 (6 bases). V was shortened by 1 base and J by 1 base, with 7 bases between the two germline ends. This CDR3 comprises 15 residues. Per germline, CDR1 SEHNR and CDR2 FQNEAQ (reference sequence). CDR3 nucleotide sequence: TGTGCCAGCAGCTTAGAGACAGGAACTAATGAAAAACTGTTTTTT. It yields the protein CASSLETGTNEKLFF.

The chain carries TRBV29-1 and TRBJ2-3; perhaps TRBD1 as D (6 bases). This CDR3 has 12 amino acids. Trimming pared 4 bases from V and 7 bases from J, leaving 12 bases between. The germline V gene has CDR1 SQVTM and CDR2 ANQGSEA. The CDR3, as DNA: TGCAGCGTTGGTGGGGGCCCGAATACGCAGTATTTT. It encodes CSVGGGPNTQYF.